This paragraph covers one T cell receptor (beta chain) sequence. This record comes from a study of blood T cell repertoires in COVID-19. About the research overall: The United States, Italy and Spain supplied acute and convalescent COVID-19 samples.

The CDR3 extends over 14 amino acids. As processed by the authors: Scientists estimated how many nucleated cells there were by amplifying reference gene primers. Assay used: immunoSEQ multiplex PCR; TCRdb lists only in-frame clones, some missing. V, J and clone size are taken as reported in that table, and D and trimming were inferred from the DNA itself. Of some 73,000 clones listed, 70% to 90% are singletons. Patients from Seattle were sampled longitudinally, starting during active infection. The chain has TRBV21-1 and TRBJ1-5. TRBV21-1 counts as a pseudogene. Sequencing was carried out using peripheral blood. This clonotype was obtained from a man in his forties or fifties with COVID-19, enrolled during active disease. The CDR3 DNA reads TGTGCCAGCAGGCGTATGGGGGGAAGTGGGGCCCAGCATTTT. This sequence encodes CASRRMGGSGAQHF.